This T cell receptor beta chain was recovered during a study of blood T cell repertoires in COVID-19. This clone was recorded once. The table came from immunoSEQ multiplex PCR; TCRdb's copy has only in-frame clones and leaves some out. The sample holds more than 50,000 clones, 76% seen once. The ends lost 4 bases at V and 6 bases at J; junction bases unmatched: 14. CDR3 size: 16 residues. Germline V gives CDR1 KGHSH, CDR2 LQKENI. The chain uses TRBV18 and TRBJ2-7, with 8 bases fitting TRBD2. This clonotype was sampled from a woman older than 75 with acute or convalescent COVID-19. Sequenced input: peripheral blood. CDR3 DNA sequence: TGTGCCAGCTCACGAGGAGGGGCGGGACTAGGGTCCGAGCAGTACTTC. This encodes CASSRGGAGLGSEQYF. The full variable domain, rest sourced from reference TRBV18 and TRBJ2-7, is NAGVMQNPRHLVRRRGQEARLRCSPMKGHSHVYWYRQLPEEGLKFMVYLQKENIIDESGMPKERFSAEFPKEGPSILRIQQVVRGDSAAYFCASSRGGAGLGSEQYFGPGTRLTVT.